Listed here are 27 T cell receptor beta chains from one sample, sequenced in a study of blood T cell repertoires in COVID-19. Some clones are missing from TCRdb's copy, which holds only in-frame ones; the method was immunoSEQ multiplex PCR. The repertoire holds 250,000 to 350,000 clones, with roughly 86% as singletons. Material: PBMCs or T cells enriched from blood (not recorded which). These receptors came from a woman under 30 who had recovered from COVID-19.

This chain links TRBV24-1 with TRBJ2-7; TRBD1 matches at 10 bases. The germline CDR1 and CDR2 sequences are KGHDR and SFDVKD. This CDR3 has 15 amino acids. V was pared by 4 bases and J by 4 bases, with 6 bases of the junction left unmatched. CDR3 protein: CATSDPGQGSYEQYF. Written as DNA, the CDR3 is TGTGCCACCAGTGACCCGGGACAGGGGTCGTACGAGCAGTACTTC.

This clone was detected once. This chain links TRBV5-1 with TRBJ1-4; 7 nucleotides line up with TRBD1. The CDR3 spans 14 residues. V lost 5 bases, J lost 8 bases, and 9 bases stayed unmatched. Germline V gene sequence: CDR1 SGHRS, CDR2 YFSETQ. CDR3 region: CASSPRQGLEKLFF. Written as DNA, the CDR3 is TGCGCCAGCAGTCCCCGACAGGGTCTGGAAAAACTGTTTTTT.

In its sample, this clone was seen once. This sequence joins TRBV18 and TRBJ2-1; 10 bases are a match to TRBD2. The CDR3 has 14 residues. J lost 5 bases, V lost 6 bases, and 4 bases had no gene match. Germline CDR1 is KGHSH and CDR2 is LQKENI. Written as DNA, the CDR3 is TGTGCCAGCTCGAGGACTAGCGGACACAATGAGCAGTTCTTC. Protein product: CASSRTSGHNEQFF.

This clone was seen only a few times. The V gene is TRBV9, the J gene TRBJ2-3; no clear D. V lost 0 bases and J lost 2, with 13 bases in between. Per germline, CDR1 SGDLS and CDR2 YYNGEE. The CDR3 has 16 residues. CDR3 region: CASSVGSGFLTDTQYF. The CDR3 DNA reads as TGTGCCAGCAGCGTAGGTTCAGGTTTTCTCACAGATACGCAGTATTTT.

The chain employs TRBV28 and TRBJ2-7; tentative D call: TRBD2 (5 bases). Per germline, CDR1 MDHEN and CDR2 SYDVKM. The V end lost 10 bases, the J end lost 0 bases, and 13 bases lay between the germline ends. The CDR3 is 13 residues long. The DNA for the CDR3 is TGTGCCACCGCAGTGGGGAGCTCCTACGAGCAGTACTTC. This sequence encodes CATAVGSSYEQYF.

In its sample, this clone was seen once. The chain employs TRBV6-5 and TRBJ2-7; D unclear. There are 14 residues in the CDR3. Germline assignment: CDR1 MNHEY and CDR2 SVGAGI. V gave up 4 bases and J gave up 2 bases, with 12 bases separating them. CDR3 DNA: TGTGCCAGCAGTTTCTCAGAGGCTACCTACGAGCAGTACTTC. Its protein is CASSFSEATYEQYF.

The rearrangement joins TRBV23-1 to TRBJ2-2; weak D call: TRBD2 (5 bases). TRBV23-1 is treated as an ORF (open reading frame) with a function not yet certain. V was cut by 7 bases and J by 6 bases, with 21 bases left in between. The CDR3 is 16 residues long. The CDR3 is CASITFTEKDSGELFF. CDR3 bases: TGCGCCAGCATCACATTCACGGAGAAGGACTCCGGGGAGCTGTTTTTT.

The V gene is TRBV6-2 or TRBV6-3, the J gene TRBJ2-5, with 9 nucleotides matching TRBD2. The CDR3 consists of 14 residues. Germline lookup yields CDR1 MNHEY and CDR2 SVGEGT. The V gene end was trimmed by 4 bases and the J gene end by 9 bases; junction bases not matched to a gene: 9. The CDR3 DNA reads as TGTGCCAGCAGTTTAGCGGGGGTGCCCGGGGCCCAGTACTTC. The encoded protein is CASSLAGVPGAQYF.

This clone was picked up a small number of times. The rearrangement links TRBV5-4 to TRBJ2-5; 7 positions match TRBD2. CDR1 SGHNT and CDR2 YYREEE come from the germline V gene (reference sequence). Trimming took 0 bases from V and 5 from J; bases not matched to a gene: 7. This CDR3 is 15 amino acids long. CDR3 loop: CASSLAAGVGETQYF. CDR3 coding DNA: TGTGCCAGCAGCTTGGCCGCGGGAGTGGGTGAGACCCAGTACTTC.

The CDR3 loop reads CASSTGTVGGNTIYF. The DNA for the CDR3 is TGTGCCAGCTCAACCGGGACAGTCGGTGGAAACACCATATATTTT. This rearrangement joins TRBV18 to TRBJ1-3; the match to TRBD1 covers 7 bases. V trimming: 5 bases; J trimming: 3 bases; junction bases outside the gene matches: 7. Looked up from germline, CDR1 is KGHSH and CDR2 is LQKENI. This CDR3 region has 15 residues.

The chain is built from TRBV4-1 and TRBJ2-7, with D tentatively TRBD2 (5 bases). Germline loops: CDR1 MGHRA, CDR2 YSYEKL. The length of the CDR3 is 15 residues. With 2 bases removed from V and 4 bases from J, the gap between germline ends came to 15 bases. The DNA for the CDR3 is TGCGCCAGCAGCCAACGCTGGACTGACGGTTACGAGCAGTACTTC. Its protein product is CASSQRWTDGYEQYF.

CDR3 DNA: TGTGCCAGCAGTTTGGACCGCGGGCCCCTCAACACTGAAGCTTTCTTT. This gives the protein CASSLDRGPLNTEAFF. This rearrangement joins TRBV6-2 or TRBV6-3 to TRBJ1-1; D is ambiguous. Germline lookup yields CDR1 MNHEY and CDR2 SVGEGT. The germline V and J ends were trimmed by 4 bases and 2 bases, with 17 bases remaining between them. This CDR3 has 16 residues.

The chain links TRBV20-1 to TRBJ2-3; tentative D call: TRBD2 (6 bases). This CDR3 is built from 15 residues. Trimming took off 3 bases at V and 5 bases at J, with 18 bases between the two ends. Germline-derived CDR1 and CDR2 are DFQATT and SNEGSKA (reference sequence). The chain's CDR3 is CSASPPGDSGDTQYF. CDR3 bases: TGCAGTGCTAGTCCACCGGGAGATAGTGGAGATACGCAGTATTTT.

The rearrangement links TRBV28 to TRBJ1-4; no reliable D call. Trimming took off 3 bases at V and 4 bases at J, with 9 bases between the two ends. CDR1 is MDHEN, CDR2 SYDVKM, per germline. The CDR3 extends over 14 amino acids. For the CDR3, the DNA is TGTGCCAGCAGTTTCGGGGAGTATAATGAAAAACTGTTTTTT. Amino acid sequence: CASSFGEYNEKLFF.

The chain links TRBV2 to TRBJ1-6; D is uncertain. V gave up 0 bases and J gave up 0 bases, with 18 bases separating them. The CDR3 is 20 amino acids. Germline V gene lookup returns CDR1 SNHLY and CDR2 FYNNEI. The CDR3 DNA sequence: TGTGCCAGCAGTGAAGCGCTTCGGGATTCCGCGAGCTCCTATAATTCACCCCTCCACTTT. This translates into CASSEALRDSASSYNSPLHF.

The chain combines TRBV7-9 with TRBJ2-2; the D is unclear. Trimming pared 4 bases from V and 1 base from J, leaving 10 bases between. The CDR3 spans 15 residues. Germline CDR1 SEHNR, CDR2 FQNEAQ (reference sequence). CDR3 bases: TGTGCCAGCAGCTCATTGACAAAGAACACCGGGGAGCTGTTTTTT. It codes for CASSSLTKNTGELFF.

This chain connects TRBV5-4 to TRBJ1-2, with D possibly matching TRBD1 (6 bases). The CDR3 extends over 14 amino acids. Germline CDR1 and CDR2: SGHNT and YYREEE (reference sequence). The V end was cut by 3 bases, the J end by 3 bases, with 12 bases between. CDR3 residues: CASSSTGMDYGYTF. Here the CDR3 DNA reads TGTGCCAGCAGCTCTACAGGGATGGACTATGGCTACACCTTC.

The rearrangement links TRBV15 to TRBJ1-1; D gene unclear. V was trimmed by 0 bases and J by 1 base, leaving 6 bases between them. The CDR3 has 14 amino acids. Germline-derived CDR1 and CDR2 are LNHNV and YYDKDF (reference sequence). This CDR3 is CATSRDPRNTEAFF. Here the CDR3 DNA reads TGTGCCACCAGCAGAGATCCCAGGAACACTGAAGCTTTCTTT.

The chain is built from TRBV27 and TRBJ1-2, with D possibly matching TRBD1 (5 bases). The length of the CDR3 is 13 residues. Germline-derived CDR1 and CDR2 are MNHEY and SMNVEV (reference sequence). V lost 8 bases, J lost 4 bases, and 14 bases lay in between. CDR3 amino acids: CASGRTGFYGYTF. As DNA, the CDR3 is TGTGCCAGCGGTCGTACAGGATTCTATGGCTACACCTTC.

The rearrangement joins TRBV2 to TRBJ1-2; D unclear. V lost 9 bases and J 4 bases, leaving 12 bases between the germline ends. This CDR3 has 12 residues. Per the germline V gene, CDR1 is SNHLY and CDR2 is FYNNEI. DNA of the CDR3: TGTGCCAGGAGGAGCTCTTTCTATGGCTACACCTTC. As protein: CARRSSFYGYTF.

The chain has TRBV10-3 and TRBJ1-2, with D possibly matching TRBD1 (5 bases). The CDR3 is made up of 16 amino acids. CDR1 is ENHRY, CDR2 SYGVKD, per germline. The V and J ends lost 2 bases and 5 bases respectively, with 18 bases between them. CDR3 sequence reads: CAISERAGNLGYGYTF. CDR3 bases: TGTGCCATCAGTGAGAGGGCAGGGAATTTGGGTTATGGCTACACCTTC.

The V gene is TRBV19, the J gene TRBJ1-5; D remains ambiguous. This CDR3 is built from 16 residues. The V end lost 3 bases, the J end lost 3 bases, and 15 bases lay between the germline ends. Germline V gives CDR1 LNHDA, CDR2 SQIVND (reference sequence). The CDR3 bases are TGTGCCAGTAGTATGGCGGCAACGTTATACAATCAGCCCCAGCATTTT. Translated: CASSMAATLYNQPQHF. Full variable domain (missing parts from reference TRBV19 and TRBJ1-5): DGGITQSPKYLFRKEGQNVTLSCEQNLNHDAMYWYRQDPGQGLRLIYYSQIVNDFQKGDIAEGYSVSREKKESFPLTVTSAQKNPTAFYLCASSMAATLYNQPQHFGDGTRLSIL.

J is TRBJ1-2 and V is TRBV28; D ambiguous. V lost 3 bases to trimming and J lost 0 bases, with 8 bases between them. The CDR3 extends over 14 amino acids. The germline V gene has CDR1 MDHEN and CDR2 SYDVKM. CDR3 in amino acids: CASSFGLSNYGYTF. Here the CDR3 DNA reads TGTGCCAGCAGTTTTGGCCTCTCTAACTATGGCTACACCTTC.

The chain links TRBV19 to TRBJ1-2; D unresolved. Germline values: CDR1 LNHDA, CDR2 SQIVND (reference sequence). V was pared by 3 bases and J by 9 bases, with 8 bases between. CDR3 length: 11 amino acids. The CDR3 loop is CASSIELRYTF. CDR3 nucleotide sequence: TGTGCCAGTAGTATCGAGTTACGCTACACCTTC.

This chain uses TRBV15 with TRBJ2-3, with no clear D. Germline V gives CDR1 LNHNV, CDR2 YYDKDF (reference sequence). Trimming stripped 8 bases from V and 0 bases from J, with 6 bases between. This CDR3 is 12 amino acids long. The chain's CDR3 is CATGRSTDTQYF. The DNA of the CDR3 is TGTGCCACCGGCCGAAGCACAGATACGCAGTATTTT.

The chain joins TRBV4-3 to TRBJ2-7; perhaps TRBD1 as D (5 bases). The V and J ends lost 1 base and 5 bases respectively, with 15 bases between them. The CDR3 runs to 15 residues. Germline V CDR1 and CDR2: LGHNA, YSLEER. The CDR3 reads CASSQVALRGNEQYF. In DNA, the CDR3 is TGCGCCAGCAGCCAAGTTGCCTTAAGGGGAAACGAGCAGTACTTC.

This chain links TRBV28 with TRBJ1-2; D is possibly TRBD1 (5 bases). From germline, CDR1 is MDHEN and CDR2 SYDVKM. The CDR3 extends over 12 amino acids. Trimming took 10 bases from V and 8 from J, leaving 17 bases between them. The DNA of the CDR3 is TGTGCCACGAGGCAGGGTCGTTTGGGCTACACCTTC. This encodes CATRQGRLGYTF.